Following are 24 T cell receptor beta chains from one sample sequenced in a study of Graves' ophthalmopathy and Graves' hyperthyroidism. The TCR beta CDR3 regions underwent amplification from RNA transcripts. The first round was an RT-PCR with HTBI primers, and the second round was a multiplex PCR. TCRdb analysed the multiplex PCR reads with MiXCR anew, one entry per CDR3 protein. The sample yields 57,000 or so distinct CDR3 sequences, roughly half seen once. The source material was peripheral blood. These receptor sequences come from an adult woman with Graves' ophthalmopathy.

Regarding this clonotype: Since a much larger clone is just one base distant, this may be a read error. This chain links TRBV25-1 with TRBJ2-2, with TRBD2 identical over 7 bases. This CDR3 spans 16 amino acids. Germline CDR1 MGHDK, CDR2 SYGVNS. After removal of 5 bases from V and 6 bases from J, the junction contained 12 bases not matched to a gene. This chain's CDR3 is CASSSHQSGVAGELFF. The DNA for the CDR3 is TGTGCCAGCAGTTCACACCAAAGCGGGGTGGCCGGGGAGCTGTTTTTT. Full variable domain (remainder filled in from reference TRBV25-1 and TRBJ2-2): EADIYQTPRYLVIGTGKKITLECSQTMGHDKMYWYQQDPGMELHLIHYSYGVNSTEKGDLSSESTVSRIRTEHFPLTLESARPSHTSQYLCASSSHQSGVAGELFFGEGSRLTVL.

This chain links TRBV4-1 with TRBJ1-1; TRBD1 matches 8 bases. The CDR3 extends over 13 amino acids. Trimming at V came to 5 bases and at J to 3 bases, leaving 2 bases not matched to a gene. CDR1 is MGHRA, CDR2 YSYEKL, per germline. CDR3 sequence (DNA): TGCGCCAGCAGCGGACAGGGATACACTGAAGCTTTCTTT. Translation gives CASSGQGYTEAFF.

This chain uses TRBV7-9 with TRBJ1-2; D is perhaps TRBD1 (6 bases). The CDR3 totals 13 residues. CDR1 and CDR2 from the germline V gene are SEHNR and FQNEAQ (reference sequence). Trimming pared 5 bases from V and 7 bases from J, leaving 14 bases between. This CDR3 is CASSIGGACGYTF. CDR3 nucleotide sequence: TGTGCCAGCAGCATAGGGGGGGCTTGTGGCTACACCTTC.

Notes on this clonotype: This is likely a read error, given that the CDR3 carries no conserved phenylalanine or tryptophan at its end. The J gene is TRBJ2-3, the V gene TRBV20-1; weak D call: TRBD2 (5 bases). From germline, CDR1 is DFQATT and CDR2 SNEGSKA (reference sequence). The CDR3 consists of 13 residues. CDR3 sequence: CSASRGSTDTQYS. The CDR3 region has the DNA TGCAGTGCTAGCCGTGGGAGCACGGATACGCAGTATTCT.

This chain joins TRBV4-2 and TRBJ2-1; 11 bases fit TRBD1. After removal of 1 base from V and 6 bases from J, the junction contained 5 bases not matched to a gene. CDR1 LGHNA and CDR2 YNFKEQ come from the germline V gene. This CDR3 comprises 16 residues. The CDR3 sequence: CASSQGGGTGGNEQFF. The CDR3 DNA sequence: TGTGCCAGCAGCCAAGGGGGAGGGACAGGGGGCAATGAGCAGTTCTTC.

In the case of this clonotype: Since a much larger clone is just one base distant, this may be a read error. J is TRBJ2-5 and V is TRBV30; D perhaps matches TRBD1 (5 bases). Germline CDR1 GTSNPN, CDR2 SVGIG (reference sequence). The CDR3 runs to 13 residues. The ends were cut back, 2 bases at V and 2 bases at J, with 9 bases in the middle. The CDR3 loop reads CAWSRQRQETQYF. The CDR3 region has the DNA TGTGCCTGGAGTCGACAGAGACAAGAGACCCAGTACTTC.

Here the CDR3 reads CSAPPDYSYNEQFF. The DNA for the CDR3 is TGCAGTGCCCCCCCAGACTACTCTTACAATGAGCAGTTCTTC. V usage is TRBV20-1 and J usage is TRBJ2-1, with TRBD2 as a possible D gene (5 bases). The CDR3 sequence is 14 residues long. CDR1 and CDR2 (germline): DFQATT, SNEGSKA (reference sequence). V was trimmed by 6 bases and J by 4 bases, leaving 16 bases between them.

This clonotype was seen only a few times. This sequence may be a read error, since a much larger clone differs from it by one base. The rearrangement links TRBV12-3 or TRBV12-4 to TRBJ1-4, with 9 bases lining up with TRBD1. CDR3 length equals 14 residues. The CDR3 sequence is CAGRAGTGNEKLFF. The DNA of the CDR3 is TGTGCCGGCAGGGCGGGGACAGGGAATGAAAAACTGTTTTTT.

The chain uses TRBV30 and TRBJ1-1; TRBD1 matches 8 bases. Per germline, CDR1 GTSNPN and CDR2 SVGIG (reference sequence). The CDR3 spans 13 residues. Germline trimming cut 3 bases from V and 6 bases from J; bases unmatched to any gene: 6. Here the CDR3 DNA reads TGTGCCTGGAGCCCGGGACAGGACTCTGAAGCTTTCTTT. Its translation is CAWSPGQDSEAFF.

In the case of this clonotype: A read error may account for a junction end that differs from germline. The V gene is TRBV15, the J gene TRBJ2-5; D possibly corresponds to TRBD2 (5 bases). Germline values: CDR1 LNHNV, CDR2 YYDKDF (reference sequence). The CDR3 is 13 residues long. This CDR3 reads CATSGEGGETQYF. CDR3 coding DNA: TGTGCCACCAGCGGAGAGGGTGGTGAGACCCAGTACTTC. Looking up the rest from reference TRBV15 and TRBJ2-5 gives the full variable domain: DAMVIQNPRYQVTQFGKPVTLSCSQTLNHNVMYWYQQKSSQAPKLLFHYYDKDFNNEADTPDNFQSRRPNTSFCFLDIRSPGLGDTAMYLCATSGEGGETQYFGPGTRLLVL.

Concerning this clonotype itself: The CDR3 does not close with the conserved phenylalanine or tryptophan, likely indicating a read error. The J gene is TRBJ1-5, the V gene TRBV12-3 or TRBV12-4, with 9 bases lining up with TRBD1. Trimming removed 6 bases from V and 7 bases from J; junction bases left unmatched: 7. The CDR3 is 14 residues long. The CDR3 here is CASSPGQGWQPQHY. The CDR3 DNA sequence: TGTGCCAGCAGCCCGGGACAGGGTTGGCAGCCCCAGCATTAT.

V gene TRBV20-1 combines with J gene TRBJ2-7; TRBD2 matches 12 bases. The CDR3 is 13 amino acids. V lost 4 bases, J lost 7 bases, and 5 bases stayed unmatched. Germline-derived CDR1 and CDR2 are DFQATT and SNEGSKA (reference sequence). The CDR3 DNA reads TGCAGTGCTACGGGACTAGCGGGCCGAGAGCAGTACTTC. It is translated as CSATGLAGREQYF.

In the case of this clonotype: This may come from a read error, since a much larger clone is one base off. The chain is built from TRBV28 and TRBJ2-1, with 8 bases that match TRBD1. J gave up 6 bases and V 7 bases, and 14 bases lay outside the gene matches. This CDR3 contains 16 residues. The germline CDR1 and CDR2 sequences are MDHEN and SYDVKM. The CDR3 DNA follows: TGTGCCAGCACCCCCCTCGAGGGACAGGAGAGCAATGAGCAGTTCTTC. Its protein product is CASTPLEGQESNEQFF.

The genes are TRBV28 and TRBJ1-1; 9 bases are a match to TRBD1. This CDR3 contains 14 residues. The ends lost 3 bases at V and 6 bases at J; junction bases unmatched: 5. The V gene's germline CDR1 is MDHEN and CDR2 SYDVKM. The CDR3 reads CASSFDRGSPEAFF. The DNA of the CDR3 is TGTGCCAGCAGTTTTGACAGGGGGTCCCCTGAAGCTTTCTTT.

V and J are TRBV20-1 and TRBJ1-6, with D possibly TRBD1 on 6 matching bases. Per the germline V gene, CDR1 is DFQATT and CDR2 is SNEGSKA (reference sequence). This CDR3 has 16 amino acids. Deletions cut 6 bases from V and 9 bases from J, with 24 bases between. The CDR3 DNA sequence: TGCAGTGCCTCCCCTCCGACACAGGGTAGGGGTTCACCCCTCCACTTT. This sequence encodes CSASPPTQGRGSPLHF.

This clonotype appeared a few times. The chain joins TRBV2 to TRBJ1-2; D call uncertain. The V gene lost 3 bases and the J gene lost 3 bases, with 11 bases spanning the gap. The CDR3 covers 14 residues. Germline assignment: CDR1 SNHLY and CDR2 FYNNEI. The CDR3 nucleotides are TGTGCCAGCAGTGACGCCGAAGAGGACTATGGCTACACCTTC. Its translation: CASSDAEEDYGYTF.

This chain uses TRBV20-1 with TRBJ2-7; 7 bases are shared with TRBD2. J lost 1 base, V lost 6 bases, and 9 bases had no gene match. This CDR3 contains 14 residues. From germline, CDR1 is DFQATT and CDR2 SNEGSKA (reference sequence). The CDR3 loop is CSARGGPNSYEQYF. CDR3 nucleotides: TGCAGTGCCCGGGGAGGGCCTAATTCCTACGAGCAGTACTTC.

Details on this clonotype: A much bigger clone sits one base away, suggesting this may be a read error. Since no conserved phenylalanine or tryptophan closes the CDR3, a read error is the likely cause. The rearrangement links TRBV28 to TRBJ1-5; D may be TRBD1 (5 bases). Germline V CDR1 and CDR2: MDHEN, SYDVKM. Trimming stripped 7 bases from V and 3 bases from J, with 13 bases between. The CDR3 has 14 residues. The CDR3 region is CASTPGGDNQPQHL. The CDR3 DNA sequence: TGTGCCAGCACCCCTGGGGGGGACAATCAGCCCCAGCATCTT.

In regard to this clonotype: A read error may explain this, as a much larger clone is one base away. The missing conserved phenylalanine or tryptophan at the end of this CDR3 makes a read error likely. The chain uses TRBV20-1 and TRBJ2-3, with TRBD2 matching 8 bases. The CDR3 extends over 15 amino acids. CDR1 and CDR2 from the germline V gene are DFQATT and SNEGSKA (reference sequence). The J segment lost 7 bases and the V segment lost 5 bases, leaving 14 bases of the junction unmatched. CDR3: CSARPGLGQRNTQYS. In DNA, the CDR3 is TGCAGTGCTCGGCCGGGACTAGGACAAAGAAATACGCAGTATTCT.

The CDR3 loop is CASKGASDQPQYF. Here the CDR3 DNA reads TGTGCCAGCAAAGGGGCGTCTGATCAGCCCCAGTACTTC. This chain uses TRBV6-2 or TRBV6-3 with TRBJ2-5; possible D gene TRBD1, 5 bases. Trimming left V 7 bases short and J 9 bases short, with 18 bases between. The CDR3 has 13 amino acids. The germline V gene encodes CDR1 MNHEY and CDR2 SVGEGT.

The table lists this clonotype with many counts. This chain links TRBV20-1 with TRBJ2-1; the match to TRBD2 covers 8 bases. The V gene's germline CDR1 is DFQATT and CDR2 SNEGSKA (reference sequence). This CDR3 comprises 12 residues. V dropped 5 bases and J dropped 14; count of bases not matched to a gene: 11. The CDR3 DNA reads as TGCAGTGCTCCCATCACCGGGACTAGTAAGTTCTTC. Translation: CSAPITGTSKFF.

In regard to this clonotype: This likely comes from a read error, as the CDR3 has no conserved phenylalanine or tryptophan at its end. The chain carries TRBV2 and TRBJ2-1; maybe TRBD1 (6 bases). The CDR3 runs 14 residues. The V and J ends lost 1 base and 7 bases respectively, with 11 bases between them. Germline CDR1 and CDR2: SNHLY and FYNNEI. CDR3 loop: CASSEDRTANEQFL. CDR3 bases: TGTGCCAGCAGTGAAGATCGGACAGCAAATGAGCAGTTCCTC.

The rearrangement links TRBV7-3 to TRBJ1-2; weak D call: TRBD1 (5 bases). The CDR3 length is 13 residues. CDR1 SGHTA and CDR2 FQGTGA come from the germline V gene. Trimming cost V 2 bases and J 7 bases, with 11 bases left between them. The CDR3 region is CASSLGGESGYTF. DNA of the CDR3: TGTGCCAGCAGCTTAGGAGGGGAGAGTGGCTACACCTTC.

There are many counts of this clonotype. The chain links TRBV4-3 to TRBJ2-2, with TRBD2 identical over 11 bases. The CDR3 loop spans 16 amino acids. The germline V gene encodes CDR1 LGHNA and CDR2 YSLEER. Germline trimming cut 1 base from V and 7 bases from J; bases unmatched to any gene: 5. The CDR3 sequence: CASSQVLAGVGGELFF. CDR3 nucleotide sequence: TGCGCCAGCAGCCAAGTACTAGCGGGAGTAGGCGGGGAGCTGTTTTTT.